One sample yielded the 14 T cell receptor beta chains listed below, sequenced in a study of T-cell memory formation after mild COVID-19 (dated by TCRdb to the early 2020s). The library relied on 5' RACE. The sequencer was an Illumina NovaSeq 6000. The public reads were quality trimmed at Q25 with fastp and then assembled into clones with MiXCR by TCRdb, keeping productive beta chains. Rows are unified per CDR3 protein, each entry keeping the most common DNA and genes. For this sample there are 400,000 or so distinct CDR3 sequences; around 20% appear just once. Of the sample, roughly 8.4% falls within the top ten clones. The source material was PBMCs or a T cell subset sorted from them (not recorded which). Every receptor here comes from an adult woman who had mild COVID-19 (a few samples of this study predate the infection). The sample titles of this study are shuffled in the database, so cell type and time point are left out; the donor was told from shared clones.

The chain has TRBV24-1 and TRBJ1-1; D is unclear. This CDR3 contains 14 residues. Germline V gene lookup returns CDR1 KGHDR and CDR2 SFDVKD. With 5 bases removed from V and 11 bases from J, the gap between germline ends came to 20 bases. The CDR3 nucleotides read TGTGCCACCAGTGTAGGGCAGGATCGTATAGGCGCTTTCTTT. Translated: CATSVGQDRIGAFF.

This clonotype has only a few counts. This sequence joins TRBV7-8 and TRBJ2-7; 9 nucleotides match TRBD2. Losses at the gene ends were 5 bases for V and 4 bases for J; bases not matched to a gene: 6. CDR3 length equals 14 residues. Germline loops: CDR1 SGHVS, CDR2 FQNEAQ. The CDR3 loop is CASSQSGGMYEQYF. The CDR3 nucleotides read TGTGCCAGCAGCCAGAGCGGGGGGATGTACGAGCAGTACTTC.

The table lists this clonotype with many counts. The chain links TRBV5-4 to TRBJ2-1, with 10 bases that match TRBD1. V lost 2 bases, J lost 5 bases, and 1 base stayed unmatched. The CDR3 is 14 amino acids. The germline gives CDR1 SGHNT, CDR2 YYREEE (reference sequence). CDR3 sequence: CASSFGQGDNEQFF. In DNA, the CDR3 is TGTGCCAGCAGCTTCGGACAGGGGGACAATGAGCAGTTCTTC.

This clonotype was recorded a few times. The chain uses TRBV5-1 and TRBJ1-5; TRBD1 aligns across 10 bases. The CDR3 runs to 14 residues. The junction had 5 bases not matched to a gene; V was cut back by 4 bases and J by 7 bases. The germline CDR1 and CDR2 sequences are SGHRS and YFSETQ. In DNA form, the CDR3 reads TGCGCCAGCAGCCCGGACAGGGGGAAACAGCCCCAGCATTTT. This translates into CASSPDRGKQPQHF.

This clonotype has more than one count but fewer than ten. The chain carries TRBV5-1 and TRBJ2-5, with no clear D. V gave up 5 bases and J gave up 1 base, with 15 bases separating them. This CDR3 has 15 residues. Germline-derived CDR1 and CDR2 are SGHRS and YFSETQ. CDR3 protein: CASRPTSDVQETQYF. CDR3 DNA: TGCGCCAGCAGACCTACGTCGGACGTCCAAGAGACCCAGTACTTC.

In this sample, this clonotype turned up a few times. J is TRBJ1-5 and V is TRBV6-7; a possible D gene is TRBD1 (5 bases). TRBV6-7 is an ORF for which the function is uncertain. The CDR3 has 15 amino acids. The V end lost 5 bases, the J end lost 4 bases, and 15 bases lay between the germline ends. The DNA of the CDR3 is TGTGCCAGCAGTCCCCAGAAGGAGGGGAATCAGCCCCAGCATTTT. It yields the protein CASSPQKEGNQPQHF.

The CDR3 DNA follows: TGTGCCACCAGTGATGCAACGGGGGGTGAGCAGTTCTTC. This sequence encodes CATSDATGGEQFF. V and J are TRBV24-1 and TRBJ2-1; 7 bases match TRBD2. This CDR3 is 13 amino acids long. V trimming: 3 bases; J trimming: 9 bases; junction bases outside the gene matches: 4. Germline V gene lookup returns CDR1 KGHDR and CDR2 SFDVKD.

The chain combines TRBV20-1 with TRBJ1-1; weak D call: TRBD1 (5 bases). CDR1 and CDR2 from the germline V gene are DFQATT and SNEGSKA (reference sequence). Trimming removed 6 bases from V and 4 bases from J, with 27 bases in between. The CDR3 spans 17 residues. The CDR3 region has the DNA TGCAGTGCAGCTAGGTTGGGCAGGGTAGGCCTGGGCACTGAAGCTTTCTTT. Translated, it gives CSAARLGRVGLGTEAFF.

The chain combines TRBV5-6 with TRBJ1-2; no reliable D call. This CDR3 spans 14 amino acids. Germline CDR1 SGHDT, CDR2 YYEEEE. V was shortened by 3 bases and J by 2 bases, with 11 bases between the two germline ends. CDR3 in amino acids: CASSSIPSNYGYTF. CDR3 DNA: TGTGCCAGCAGCTCGATCCCCTCGAACTATGGCTACACCTTC.

V is TRBV5-1 and J is TRBJ1-1; TRBD1 might be the D (5 bases). The germline CDR1 and CDR2 sequences are SGHRS and YFSETQ. The CDR3 is 14 amino acids. The V gene lost 3 bases and the J gene lost 8 bases, with 17 bases spanning the gap. The DNA of the CDR3 is TGCGCCAGCAGCTCGACAGATTTGCGAAGCGAAGCTTTCTTT. Protein sequence: CASSSTDLRSEAFF.

This chain connects TRBV7-9 to TRBJ2-7, with 7 bases matching TRBD1. Trimming cost V 3 bases and J 6 bases; bases outside gene matches: 11. CDR1 is SEHNR, CDR2 FQNEAQ, per germline (reference sequence). The CDR3 runs 15 residues. The CDR3 is CASSFGDSQKSEQYF. DNA for the CDR3: TGTGCCAGCAGCTTTGGGGACAGTCAAAAGTCCGAGCAGTACTTC.

The chain links TRBV12-3 or TRBV12-4 to TRBJ1-2; weak D call: TRBD1 (6 bases). This CDR3 region has 14 residues. Trimming cost V 4 bases and J 4 bases, with 13 bases left between them. CDR3 sequence: CASSSSGQIYGYTF. The CDR3 nucleotides read TGTGCCAGCAGTTCCTCCGGACAGATCTATGGCTACACCTTC.

The V gene is TRBV11-2, the J gene TRBJ2-1; TRBD1 is a possible D gene (5 bases). V was clipped by 5 bases and J by 2 bases, with 13 bases between them. This CDR3 has 15 residues. Germline V lookup: CDR1 SGHAT, CDR2 FQNNGV. In DNA form, the CDR3 reads TGTGCCAGCAGCACTCGACAGAGAGCCTACAATGAGCAGTTCTTC. Translation: CASSTRQRAYNEQFF.

This clonotype was found a few times. The V and J genes are TRBV7-2 and TRBJ1-3, with no clear D. V gave up 5 bases and J gave up 2 bases, with 16 bases separating them. CDR3 length equals 16 residues. CDR1 SGHTA and CDR2 FQGNSA come from the germline V gene. CDR3 in DNA: TGTGCCAGCAGCCCCACGACGGGAGCCCCTGGAAACACCATATATTTT. Translating it yields CASSPTTGAPGNTIYF.